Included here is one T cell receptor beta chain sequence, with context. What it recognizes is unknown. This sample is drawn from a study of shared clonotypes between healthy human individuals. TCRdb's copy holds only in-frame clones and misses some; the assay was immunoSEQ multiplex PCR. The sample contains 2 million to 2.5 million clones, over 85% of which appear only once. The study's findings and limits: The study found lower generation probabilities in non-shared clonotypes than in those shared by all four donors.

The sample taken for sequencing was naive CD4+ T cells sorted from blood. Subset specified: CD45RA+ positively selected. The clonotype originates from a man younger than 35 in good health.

In nucleotides, the CDR3 is TGTGCCATCAGTGAGTCGAAAAGACAGGGGACTTCACCCCTCCACTTT. The encoded protein is CAISESKRQGTSPLHF. The chain has TRBV10-3 and TRBJ1-6, with 8 bases aligning to TRBD1. J gave up 9 bases and V 0 bases, and 7 bases lay outside the gene matches. CDR1 and CDR2 from the germline V gene are ENHRY and SYGVKD. The CDR3 contains 16 residues.